These 32 T cell receptor beta chains were all obtained from the same sample, sequenced in a study of blood T cell repertoires in COVID-19 (dated by TCRdb to 2019 to 2021). The library was built by means of the immunoSEQ multiplex PCR assay. Imported from immuneACCESS, the table was reduced by TCRdb to in-frame sequences with V and J called. These copies leave out some clones; in studies compared against another copy, an unresolved V gene accounts for under half, and the cause of the remainder is not known. In this sample the table shows under 140,000 clones, roughly 79% of which occur a single time. More than 15% of the sample belongs to the ten largest clones. The specimen sequenced was peripheral blood. All receptors derive from a woman older than 75 with active or convalescent COVID-19.

The chain combines TRBV12-2 with TRBJ1-2; whether TRBD1, the table's D call, matches the DNA was not checked. TRBV12-2 is a documented pseudogene. This CDR3 has 15 amino acids. CDR3 nucleotides: TGTGCAAGTCGCTTATGGGCGGACAGGGGGAACGGCTACACCTTC. Amino acid sequence: CASRLWADRGNGYTF.

The genes are TRBV27 and TRBJ2-1, with TRBD2 identical over 8 bases. This CDR3 spans 14 amino acids. Germline trimming cut 8 bases from V and 5 bases from J; bases unmatched to any gene: 8. Looked up from germline, CDR1 is MNHEY and CDR2 is SMNVEV (reference sequence). CDR3 sequence: CASRKREYDNEQFF. DNA for the CDR3: TGTGCCAGCCGCAAGCGGGAGTACGACAATGAGCAGTTCTTC.

The rearrangement joins TRBV9 to TRBJ2-1; TRBD2 aligns across 9 bases. The CDR3 runs 16 residues. Trimming cost V 0 bases and J 9 bases; bases outside gene matches: 10. The germline V gene encodes CDR1 SGDLS and CDR2 YYNGEE. The CDR3: CASSVGGSGRGVEQFF. Written as DNA, the CDR3 is TGTGCCAGCAGCGTAGGAGGTAGCGGGAGAGGGGTTGAGCAGTTCTTC. Variable domain in full (rest from reference TRBV9 and TRBJ2-1): DSGVTQTPKHLITATGQRVTLRCSPRSGDLSVYWYQQSLDQGLQFLIQYYNGEERAKGNILERFSAQQFPDLHSELNLSSLELGDSALYFCASSVGGSGRGVEQFFGPGTRLTVL.

V is TRBV7-2 and J is TRBJ2-1; D is possibly TRBD2 (5 bases). V was pared by 5 bases and J by 12 bases, with 14 bases between. The CDR3 has 12 residues. Germline CDR1 is SGHTA and CDR2 is FQGNSA. The CDR3 DNA sequence: TGTGCCAGCAGCCTCGGGGTCGGTGCGCAGTTCTTC. Protein product: CASSLGVGAQFF.

The V call is TRBV2, the J call TRBJ2-1; D is possibly TRBD2 (6 bases). The CDR3 has 15 residues. V was trimmed by 6 bases and J by 7 bases, leaving 19 bases between them. From germline, CDR1 is SNHLY and CDR2 FYNNEI. The CDR3 region is CASSTSFPSGNEQFF. CDR3 coding DNA: TGTGCCAGCAGCACTAGCTTCCCCTCAGGGAATGAGCAGTTCTTC.

The chain recombines TRBV2 with TRBJ2-7, with TRBD2 as a possible D gene (6 bases). Per germline, CDR1 SNHLY and CDR2 FYNNEI. CDR3 length: 13 amino acids. Trimming took off 6 bases at V and 3 bases at J, with 12 bases between the two ends. The CDR3 DNA reads TGTGCCAGCAGGGGGGACTCCCTCTACGAGCAGTACTTC. Translation gives CASRGDSLYEQYF.

The CDR3 spells CASGGSYNSPLHF. The CDR3 coding sequence is TGTGCCAGCGGGGGGAGCTATAATTCACCCCTCCACTTT. This rearrangement joins TRBV2 to TRBJ1-6; a weak D match, TRBD1 (5 bases). The CDR3 is 13 amino acids. V was pared by 8 bases and J by 3 bases, with 8 bases between. Germline values: CDR1 SNHLY, CDR2 FYNNEI.

The J gene is TRBJ2-1, the V gene TRBV7-2; weak D call: TRBD2 (6 bases). The CDR3 has 18 residues. V lost 3 bases and J lost 1, with 19 bases in between. Germline CDR1 is SGHTA and CDR2 is FQGNSA. CDR3 bases: TGTGCCAGCAGCTTTGTCCCGGGACTGCCCCGTTCCTACAATGAGCAGTTCTTC. Amino acid sequence: CASSFVPGLPRSYNEQFF.

The J gene is TRBJ1-1, the V gene TRBV2; no clear D. Between the trimmed V and J ends, which lost 5 bases and 0 bases, there was a span of 10 bases. The CDR3 is made up of 14 amino acids. Germline assignment: CDR1 SNHLY and CDR2 FYNNEI. The CDR3 here is CASSLRNLNTEAFF. The CDR3 DNA reads as TGTGCCAGCAGTTTGAGGAATTTGAACACTGAAGCTTTCTTT.

V usage is TRBV6-6 and J usage is TRBJ2-7; weak D call: TRBD1 (5 bases). Germline CDR1 reads MNHNY; CDR2 reads SVGAGI (reference sequence). The V gene lost 2 bases and the J gene lost 2 bases, with 7 bases spanning the gap. The CDR3 is made up of 13 amino acids. The CDR3 DNA reads as TGTGCCAGCAGTTACGTCAGGGCCTACGAGCAGTACTTC. Protein: CASSYVRAYEQYF.

J is TRBJ2-3 and V is TRBV18; 9 bases match TRBD2. CDR1 and CDR2 from the germline V gene are KGHSH and LQKENI. This CDR3 contains 16 residues. V lost 1 base to trimming and J lost 2 bases; unmatched junction nucleotides: 4. CDR3 nucleotide sequence: TGTGCCAGCTCACCACTATCGGGACTAGCCACAGATACGCAGTATTTT. It yields the protein CASSPLSGLATDTQYF. Supplemented by reference TRBV18 and TRBJ2-3, the full variable domain reads NAGVMQNPRHLVRRRGQEARLRCSPMKGHSHVYWYRQLPEEGLKFMVYLQKENIIDESGMPKERFSAEFPKEGPSILRIQQVVRGDSAAYFCASSPLSGLATDTQYFGPGTRLTVL.

V and J are TRBV18 and TRBJ2-7; 8 nucleotides align to TRBD1. The CDR3 runs to 15 residues. Trimming cost V 6 bases and J 2 bases; bases outside gene matches: 9. Germline CDR1 and CDR2: KGHSH and LQKENI. CDR3 DNA: TGTGCCAGCTCTCCGGGTGACAGGGGTACCTACGAGCAGTACTTC. Its translation: CASSPGDRGTYEQYF.

V gene TRBV7-3 combines with J gene TRBJ2-6, with 7 bases fitting TRBD1. Trimming cost V 4 bases and J 0 bases; bases outside gene matches: 3. The CDR3 loop spans 16 amino acids. The germline gives CDR1 SGHTA, CDR2 FQGTGA. The CDR3 reads CASSSGQLSGANVLTF. The DNA for the CDR3 is TGTGCCAGCAGCTCGGGACAGCTCTCTGGGGCCAACGTCCTGACTTTC.

V gene TRBV2 combines with J gene TRBJ1-1; a possible D gene is TRBD1 (5 bases). Trimming left V 7 bases short and J 0 bases short, with 12 bases between. The length of the CDR3 is 14 residues. CDR1 is SNHLY, CDR2 FYNNEI, per germline. The CDR3 here is CASIRQIMNTEAFF. DNA of the CDR3: TGTGCCAGCATCCGACAGATCATGAACACTGAAGCTTTCTTT.

This clone turned up a few times. The V call is TRBV7-2, the J call TRBJ2-3; 9 nucleotides align to TRBD2. The J segment lost 5 bases and the V segment lost 8 bases, leaving 17 bases of the junction unmatched. This CDR3 is 17 amino acids long. CDR1 SGHTA and CDR2 FQGNSA come from the germline V gene. The CDR3 region has the DNA TGTGCCAGCTCACCCCTTTATGGGCGGGAGGGCCAAGATACGCAGTATTTT. Translation gives CASSPLYGREGQDTQYF.

This clone was found once. This rearrangement joins TRBV9 to TRBJ2-5, with TRBD2 matching 10 bases. The CDR3 is 16 amino acids. Germline V gene data show CDR1 as SGDLS and CDR2 as YYNGEE. J gave up 4 bases and V 1 base, and 7 bases lay outside the gene matches. The CDR3 region is CASSVSIAGGSETQYF. CDR3 coding DNA: TGTGCCAGCAGCGTATCGATAGCGGGAGGCTCAGAGACCCAGTACTTC.

CDR3 nucleotide sequence: TGTGCCAGCAGTTTATTTCCTAGCGGATACAATGAGCAGTTCTTC. Translation: CASSLFPSGYNEQFF. The chain links TRBV28 to TRBJ2-1; 7 nucleotides line up with TRBD2. Looked up from germline, CDR1 is MDHEN and CDR2 is SYDVKM. This CDR3 contains 15 residues. J lost 4 bases, V lost 1 base, and 4 bases had no gene match.

The CDR3 bases are TGTGCCAGCAGTTACCCGCAGGGGGTGACGGATGGCTACACCTTC. Protein: CASSYPQGVTDGYTF. V is TRBV6-2 or TRBV6-3 and J is TRBJ1-2, with 7 bases lining up with TRBD1. Germline CDR1 reads MNHEY; CDR2 reads SVGEGT. This CDR3 has 15 residues. J gave up 6 bases and V 2 bases, and 9 bases lay outside the gene matches.

J is TRBJ1-2 and V is TRBV29-1, with a weak D call TRBD1 (6 bases). The CDR3 spans 15 residues. The germline gives CDR1 SQVTM, CDR2 ANQGSEA. This chain's CDR3 is CIWGQRGIANYGYTF. In DNA form, the CDR3 reads TGCATCTGGGGGCAGAGAGGAATTGCTAACTATGGCTACACCTTC.

The chain combines TRBV5-1 with TRBJ2-3; unclear D gene. Per germline, CDR1 SGHRS and CDR2 YFSETQ. This CDR3 contains 14 residues. With 3 bases removed from V and 4 bases from J, the gap between germline ends came to 12 bases. CDR3 loop: CASSSRSLADTQYF. The CDR3 DNA reads as TGCGCCAGCAGCTCCCGGAGTTTGGCAGATACGCAGTATTTT. Based on the CDR3 plus reference TRBV5-1 and TRBJ2-3, the full variable domain is KAGVTQTPRYLIKTRGQQVTLSCSPISGHRSVSWYQQTPGQGLQFLFEYFSETQRNKGNFPGRFSGRQFSNSRSEMNVSTLELGDSALYLCASSSRSLADTQYFGPGTRLTVL.

This sequence joins TRBV9 and TRBJ2-7; 8 nucleotides align to TRBD1. Germline V CDR1 and CDR2: SGDLS, YYNGEE. V lost 0 bases and J lost 3; bases outside the gene matches: 5. The CDR3 runs to 15 residues. This CDR3 reads CASSVEPGGVYEQYF. CDR3 coding DNA: TGTGCCAGCAGCGTAGAGCCAGGGGGCGTCTACGAGCAGTACTTC. The variable domain in full, completed from reference TRBV9 and TRBJ2-7, reads DSGVTQTPKHLITATGQRVTLRCSPRSGDLSVYWYQQSLDQGLQFLIQYYNGEERAKGNILERFSAQQFPDLHSELNLSSLELGDSALYFCASSVEPGGVYEQYFGPGTRLTVT.

The genes are TRBV3-1 (or the pseudogene TRBV3-2) and TRBJ1-6; D not certain. This CDR3 comprises 13 residues. The germline V gene has CDR1 LGHDT and CDR2 YNNKEL (reference sequence). Trimming shortened V by 2 bases and J by 13 bases, and 12 bases separated the two germline ends. The CDR3 reads CASSQSSGNPLHF. The CDR3 region has the DNA TGTGCCAGCAGCCAATCCTCGGGGAACCCCCTCCACTTT.

CDR3 DNA sequence: TGTGCCAGCAGCTCACCACAGGGCGCGTCCTATGGCTACACCTTC. It is translated as CASSSPQGASYGYTF. This chain connects TRBV5-4 to TRBJ1-2, with D possibly TRBD1 on 6 matching bases. Looked up from germline, CDR1 is SGHNT and CDR2 is YYREEE (reference sequence). The CDR3 consists of 15 residues. V was cut by 3 bases and J by 4 bases, with 16 bases left in between.

The chain is built from TRBV15 and TRBJ2-1; D gene unclear. This CDR3 is 15 amino acids long. CDR1 and CDR2 from the germline V gene are LNHNV and YYDKDF (reference sequence). Trimming pared 0 bases from V and 0 bases from J, leaving 6 bases between. The CDR3 protein is CATSRDSRSYNEQFF. Written as DNA, the CDR3 is TGTGCCACCAGCAGAGATTCTCGCTCCTACAATGAGCAGTTCTTC.

The chain is built from TRBV19 and TRBJ2-1; D unresolved. The CDR3 runs to 14 residues. CDR1 is LNHDA, CDR2 SQIVND, per germline (reference sequence). Trimming took off 7 bases at V and 4 bases at J, with 14 bases between the two ends. The CDR3 protein is CASKYTSLYNEQFF. CDR3 in DNA: TGTGCCAGTAAATACACCTCCCTGTACAATGAGCAGTTCTTC.

The chain has TRBV10-3 and TRBJ2-3; 8 bases are a match to TRBD1. Germline V CDR1 and CDR2: ENHRY, SYGVKD. This CDR3 comprises 19 residues. V lost 0 bases and J lost 2; bases outside the gene matches: 13. CDR3 in amino acids: CAISESGQAQTSNTDTQYF. CDR3 coding DNA: TGTGCCATCAGTGAGTCGGGACAGGCCCAAACATCCAACACAGATACGCAGTATTTT.

The genes are TRBV28 and TRBJ2-4; the D gene is possibly TRBD2 (5 bases). Trimming removed 2 bases from V and 0 bases from J, with 8 bases in between. CDR3 length: 15 residues. The germline CDR1 and CDR2 sequences are MDHEN and SYDVKM. The CDR3 DNA sequence: TGTGCCAGCAGTTTAGTCGGACTAGCCAAAAACATTCAGTACTTC. Translating gives CASSLVGLAKNIQYF.

The chain's CDR3 is CASSPYSNSPLHF. The CDR3 DNA reads TGTGCCAGCAGCCCCTATAGTAATTCACCCCTCCACTTT. The J gene is TRBJ1-6, the V gene TRBV12-3 or TRBV12-4; D call uncertain. Trimming took off 6 bases at V and 6 bases at J, with 9 bases between the two ends. This CDR3 spans 13 amino acids.

The rearrangement joins TRBV6-2 or TRBV6-3 to TRBJ1-2; D possibly corresponds to TRBD1 (5 bases). The CDR3 covers 15 residues. Germline values: CDR1 MNHEY, CDR2 SVGEGT. V was clipped by 2 bases and J by 4 bases, with 14 bases between them. The CDR3 region is CASSYVGGRVYGYTF. In nucleotides, the CDR3 is TGTGCCAGCAGTTACGTCGGTGGCAGGGTCTATGGCTACACCTTC.

The rearrangement joins TRBV7-9 to TRBJ2-5, with unresolved D. The CDR3 has 15 amino acids. Trimming removed 5 bases at V and 1 base at J, with 14 bases between. Germline V gives CDR1 SEHNR, CDR2 FQNEAQ (reference sequence). CDR3 protein: CASSPKRRLQETQYF. CDR3 in DNA: TGTGCCAGCAGCCCTAAGCGTCGGCTCCAAGAGACCCAGTACTTC.

V and J are TRBV2 and TRBJ2-1; weak D call: TRBD1 (7 bases). The germline V and J ends were trimmed by 0 bases and 5 bases, with 14 bases remaining between them. CDR1 SNHLY and CDR2 FYNNEI come from the germline V gene. The CDR3 sequence is 16 residues long. The CDR3 region has the DNA TGTGCCAGCAGTGAAGCGCGGGACAGTTTAAACAATGAGCAGTTCTTC. This translates into CASSEARDSLNNEQFF. Full variable domain (missing parts from reference TRBV2 and TRBJ2-1): EPEVTQTPSHQVTQMGQEVILRCVPISNHLYFYWYRQILGQKVEFLVSFYNNEISEKSEIFDDQFSVERPDGSNFTLKIRSTKLEDSAMYFCASSEARDSLNNEQFFGPGTRLTVL.

The V call is TRBV5-8, the J call TRBJ2-1; 8 bases match TRBD2. This CDR3 is built from 17 residues. V shed 4 bases and J 4 bases; nucleotides not matched to a gene: 13. Germline V gene sequence: CDR1 SGHTS, CDR2 YDEGEE. Written as DNA, the CDR3 is TGTGCCAGCAGCCTTTGGGGGCGCGGCGGGGGGTACAATGAGCAGTTCTTC. As protein: CASSLWGRGGGYNEQFF.